The present T cell receptor beta chain was sequenced within a study of tumor-infiltrating lymphocytes in primary liver carcinoma (TCRdb year 2017). Regarding the research as a whole: Hepatocellular carcinoma (four) or combined HCC and intrahepatic cholangiocarcinoma (one) was present in the five patients, who were three men and two women aged 30 to 69 years. The five patients had tumors of stage T1-T3 N0M0, with maximum diameters ranging from roughly 4.2 to 10 cm. Samples yielded roughly 3.5 to 8 million productive TCRbeta reads; read depth did not differ significantly between tissue types. Across five regions of each liver tumor, along with adjacent normal tissue and blood, the study brought together TCRbeta repertoire sequencing, expression microarrays and whole-exome sequencing. A total of 35 specimens from 5 patients, comprising some 25 tumor regions, 5 adjacent noncancerous liver tissues and 5 peripheral blood samples, were covered by TCRbeta repertoire sequencing. Agilent mRNA microarray profiling was performed on the approximately 25 tumor region samples to relate TCRbeta repertoire diversity to the local molecular phenotype. Reproducibility between technical replicate repertoires was high, with correlation coefficients above 0.98 and mean shared-clone rates approximately 0.9.

Starting from 500 to 650 ng total RNA, TCRbeta-specific cDNA was produced by reverse transcription with a constant-region primer and ProtoScript II reverse transcriptase. TCRbeta libraries were built with three nested multiplex PCR rounds, a slightly modified ARM-PCR procedure. Each of the first two PCR rounds ran for 9 to 10 cycles using multiplex TRBV1-TRBV30 forward primers together with a Cbeta reverse primer. Sample barcodes and Illumina adapters were added in a final 25-cycle PCR with Deep VentR polymerase. Before sequencing, amplicons of 200-500 bp were purified from gel using a QIAquick gel extraction kit. The TCRbeta amplicons were sequenced with 250-bp paired-end reads on an Illumina HiSeq 2500. The published analysis was carried out like this. Quality trimming of reads was performed with Trimmomatic v0.33, and paired reads were merged with FLASH v1.2.11 so that full CDR3 sequences could be recovered. V, D and J germline segments were assigned to the rearranged TCRbeta sequences by MiGEC v1.2.1b. VDJtools v1.0.0 computed clonotype statistics and Shannon-Wiener diversity indices. To reduce sampling bias, subsequent analyses other than the diversity analysis used only the 250 most abundant clonotypes in each sample. In TCRdb, the public reads were trimmed at Q25 with fastp and aligned with MiXCR, with productive beta chains retained. Rows matching on CDR3 protein sequence are summarized as one entry with the most common DNA and genes. The V and J calls here are based on TCRdb, not the publication. Present in this sample are about 60,000 distinct CDR3 sequences, about three quarters of which were seen just once. Less than 45% of the sample is in the top ten clones.

What the study reported, not specific to this receptor: Only roughly 8-25% of top clones appeared in all five regions of a tumor, which suggests that tumor-infiltrating T cells are spatially heterogeneous. Bulk unsorted samples precluded comparing CD4+ and CD8+ T cell repertoires. A significantly larger repertoire fraction was made up by the top 250 clones in tumors than in blood (p = 0.039). Only the TCR beta chain was sequenced, which likely underestimates true repertoire diversity because unpaired alpha chains were not captured. With just five patients in the study, the authors point out that the findings should be validated in a larger study. Pairs of tumor regions showed greater repertoire overlap (mean roughly 35%) than tumor-adjacent pairs (about 17%) or tumor-blood pairs (about 14%), which is consistent with antigen-driven expansion.

In the germline V gene, CDR1 corresponds to SQVTM and CDR2 to ANQGSEA. The CDR3 contains 15 residues, cysteine and phenylalanine counted. The DNA shown is the 45-base CDR3, in frame from base 1. V loses 5 bases of germline sequence and J loses 0 bases, and the interval between the two ends is 16 bases. This clonotype was picked up many times. The antigen this receptor binds is unknown. No much larger clone is present one base from it, and per-base qualities are unavailable. Total RNA and DNA were co-extracted from about 19-30 mg of bulk tissue with the AllPrep DNA/RNA mini kit, without cell sorting. Between November 2015 and early 2016, roughly five patients in China with histopathologically diagnosed primary liver carcinoma had their tumors surgically resected. At the time of sampling, the patients had chronic HBV infection and had not received any treatment. Five spatially separated regions were sampled from each tumor: the superior, inferior, left-lateral and right-lateral poles, plus the tumor centre. More than 75% viable tumor cells were found by histology in every tumor sample. Fresh tumor and adjacent tissue pieces were bisected; one half was stored in RNAlater at -80°C, the other sent for histology.

This sequence originates from a man between 35 and 55 years old with primary liver carcinoma and hepatitis B virus infection. The rearranged segments are TRBV29-1 and TRBJ1-1; the best D guess is TRBD1, with 5 bases matching. Input material: liver tumor tissue from sampling region 4. Interpreted using the paper, the cell subset or site label stands for: tumor region T4, right-lateral pole. Read as DNA, the sequence is TGCAGCGTTCTTCCGGGGTGGGGGATGAACACTGAAGCTTTCTTT. Translated, this gives CSVLPGWGMNTEAFF. The variable domain in full, with residues beyond the CDR3 obtained from the reference TRBV29-1 and TRBJ1-1 genes, is SAVISQKPSRDICQRGTSLTIQCQVDSQVTMMFWYRQQPGQSLTLIATANQGSEATYESGFVIDKFPISRPNLTFSTLTVSNMSPEDSSIYLCSVLPGWGMNTEAFFGQGTRLTVV.